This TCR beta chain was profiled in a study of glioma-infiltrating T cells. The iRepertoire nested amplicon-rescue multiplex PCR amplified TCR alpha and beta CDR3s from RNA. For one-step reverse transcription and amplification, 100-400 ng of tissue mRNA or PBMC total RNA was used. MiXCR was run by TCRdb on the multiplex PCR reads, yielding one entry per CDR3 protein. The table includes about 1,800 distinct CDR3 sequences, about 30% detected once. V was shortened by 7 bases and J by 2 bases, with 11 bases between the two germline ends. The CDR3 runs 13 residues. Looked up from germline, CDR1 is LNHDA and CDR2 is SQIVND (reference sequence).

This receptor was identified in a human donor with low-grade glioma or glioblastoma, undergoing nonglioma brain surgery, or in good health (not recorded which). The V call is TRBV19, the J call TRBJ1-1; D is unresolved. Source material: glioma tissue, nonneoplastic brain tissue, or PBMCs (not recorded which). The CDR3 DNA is TGTGCCAGTAAAGTGGGGAATAACACTGAAGCTTTCTTT. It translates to CASKVGNNTEAFF. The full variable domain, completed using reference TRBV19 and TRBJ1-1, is DGGITQSPKYLFRKEGQNVTLSCEQNLNHDAMYWYRQDPGQGLRLIYYSQIVNDFQKGDIAEGYSVSREKKESFPLTVTSAQKNPTAFYLCASKVGNNTEAFFGQGTRLTVV.